Listed below are T cell receptor beta chains from one sample, sequenced in a study of breast tumors, draining lymph nodes, adjacent tissues. Using its own MiXCR run on the multiplex PCR reads, TCRdb lists one record per CDR3 protein. The table lists about 180,000 distinct CDR3 sequences, around a third of them singletons. The sample was axillary lymph node tissue. The receptors here all came from a female donor with breast cancer. Some clones in this sample may be carry-over from other donors' samples. Each CDR3 is given with its conserved first and last residue. Fields, in order: CDR3 length, clone size, V gene, D gene, J gene, CDR3 DNA, CDR3 protein. D genes are given only for firm matches. Rows give clone size only sometimes, using once, few, many, or a class for an expanded clone.

13	.	TRBV6-2/TRBV6-3	.	TRBJ2-1	TGTGCCAGCAGTTCGCAGGGACCTGGTGAGCAGTTCTTC	CASSSQGPGEQFF
16	.	TRBV9	TRBD1	TRBJ2-7	TGTGCCAGCAGCTCCCTGGACGGGACAGCCTCCTACGCGCAGTACTTC	CASSSLDGTASYAQYF
15	.	TRBV24-1	.	TRBJ2-1	TGTGCCACCAGTGATTTAGCGGCAGCTGGGACGAGGCAGTTCTTC	CATSDLAAAGTRQFF
14	many	TRBV20-1	TRBD1	TRBJ1-2	TGCAGTGCTAGATCCCGGGACAGGGGGCAAGGCTACACCTTC	CSARSRDRGQGYTF
12	many	TRBV7-8	.	TRBJ1-5	TGTGCCAGCGCGCTTGGCAATCAGCCCCAGCATTTT	CASALGNQPQHF
15	.	TRBV25-1	TRBD2	TRBJ2-3	TGTGCCAGCAGCTTAGCGGGAGGGCCATCTGATACGCAGTATTTT	CASSLAGGPSDTQYF
14	many	TRBV5-5	.	TRBJ2-5	TGTGCCAGCAGCTTGCTCGGTTCCCAAGAGACCCAGTACTTC	CASSLLGSQETQYF
15	many	TRBV20-1	TRBD1	TRBJ1-5	TGCAGTGCGAGGGACAGTCTGTCGGGCAATCAGCCCCAGCATTTT	CSARDSLSGNQPQHF
14	.	TRBV7-9	.	TRBJ2-7	TGTGCCAGCAGCTTAATGAGCGGTACCTACGAGCATACCTTC	CASSLMSGTYEHTF
16	many	TRBV9	TRBD2	TRBJ2-7	TGTGCCAGCAGCGTAGCGAGGGCCGGGACTAGCGTCGAGCAGTACTTC	CASSVARAGTSVEQYF
14	many	TRBV30	.	TRBJ1-6	TGTGCCTGGAGTGTTAGCAGGGGCGGTTCACCCCTCCACTTT	CAWSVSRGGSPLHF
15	many	TRBV11-3	TRBD1	TRBJ1-2	TGTGCCAGCAGCCTAACAGGGGGCGAGAGATATGGCTACACCTTC	CASSLTGGERYGYTF
15	many	TRBV12-3/TRBV12-4	TRBD1	TRBJ1-3	TGTGCCACGACAGGGGCAGGCAACTCTGGAAACACCATATATTTT	CATTGAGNSGNTIYF
13	many	TRBV15	.	TRBJ2-7	TGTGCCACCAGCTCGAGAATTGGCTACGAGCAGTACTTC	CATSSRIGYEQYF
14	.	TRBV2	TRBD2	TRBJ2-7	TGTGCCAGCAGTGATAGCGGGGGGACCTACGAGCAGTACTTC	CASSDSGGTYEQYF
14	medium-sized	TRBV29-1	TRBD1	TRBJ2-7	TGCAGCGTTATAGAAAGGGACAGGATTGGGGAGCAGTACTTC	CSVIERDRIGEQYF
16	few	TRBV2	.	TRBJ2-2	TGTGCCAGCCGCCCTTTACAGGGAGGCTTAACCGGGGAGCTGTTTTTT	CASRPLQGGLTGELFF
14	many	TRBV6-6	.	TRBJ2-1	TGTGCCAGCAAAGGGGAGTACGACTACAATGAGCAGTTCTTC	CASKGEYDYNEQFF
15	many	TRBV2	TRBD1	TRBJ1-2	TGTGCTAGCAATAGTGACAGGGGAGCTAACTATGGCTACACCTTC	CASNSDRGANYGYTF
15	medium-sized	TRBV20-1	.	TRBJ1-5	TGCAGTGCTAGTTTGGGGACACGGGTCGATCAGCCCCAGCATTTT	CSASLGTRVDQPQHF
18	many	TRBV15	.	TRBJ2-3	TGTGCCACCAGCAGATCGGAAAGGGGGTGGGACATCACAGATACGCAGTATTTT	CATSRSERGWDITDTQYF
14	many	TRBV19	.	TRBJ2-7	TGTGCCAGTAGTACCTTGACAGTCTCCTACGAGCAGTACTTC	CASSTLTVSYEQYF
14	.	TRBV13	.	TRBJ1-6	TGTGCCAGCAGCTTTCGAGGACCCCTTGGGCCCCTCCACTTT	CASSFRGPLGPLHF
14	many	TRBV20-1	.	TRBJ2-5	TGCAGTGCTAGTTGGGCAGCCCCAAGCGGGACCCAGTACTTC	CSASWAAPSGTQYF
14	.	TRBV10-1	.	TRBJ2-3	TGCGCCAGCCATCACAGACTCCCCACAGATACGCAGTATTTT	CASHHRLPTDTQYF
15	.	TRBV11-3	TRBD1	TRBJ2-5	TGTGCCAGCAGCCTCGTAGGACAGGGGGCAGAGACCCAGTACTTC	CASSLVGQGAETQYF
15	once	TRBV14	.	TRBJ2-5	TGTGCCAGCAGCCTACGGCTTGGGGGGAAAGAGACCCAGTACTTC	CASSLRLGGKETQYF
14	many	TRBV7-6	.	TRBJ2-7	TGTGCCAGCAGCCGGTGGGGGCCTAGGGACGAGCAGTACTTC	CASSRWGPRDEQYF
15	many	TRBV12-3/TRBV12-4	TRBD2	TRBJ2-1	TGTGCCAGCAGTTTCCCTCTAGCGGACTACAATGAGCAGTTCTTC	CASSFPLADYNEQFF
16	few	TRBV6-1	TRBD1	TRBJ1-5	TGTGCCAGCAGTCACCCCGGACAGGGTAGCAATCAGCCCCAGCATTTT	CASSHPGQGSNQPQHF
13	many	TRBV19	.	TRBJ2-5	TGTGCCAGTAGTATTTGGGTCCAAGAGACCCAGTACTTC	CASSIWVQETQYF
14	many	TRBV20-1	TRBD2	TRBJ2-7	TGCAGTGCTCGAGGAGCGGGAGGATCCTACGAGCAGTACTTC	CSARGAGGSYEQYF
15	many	TRBV5-1	.	TRBJ1-4	TGCGCCAGCAGCTTGGTTTCAGGGTACGATGAAAAACTGTTTTTT	CASSLVSGYDEKLFF
16	.	TRBV7-2	TRBD1	TRBJ1-1	TGTGCCAGCAGCTTAGCACCCACAGGGGGCAAGACTGAAGCTTTCTTT	CASSLAPTGGKTEAFF
18	.	TRBV3-1	TRBD1	TRBJ1-4	TGTGCCAGCAAAAGGACAGGGGGACCCCCGGCAACTAATGAAAAACTGTTTTTT	CASKRTGGPPATNEKLFF
15	.	TRBV7-9	TRBD1	TRBJ1-2	TGTGCCAGCAGCGGCCCGGGACAGGGTTCGCATGGCTACACCTTC	CASSGPGQGSHGYTF
14	many	TRBV6-1	.	TRBJ1-5	TGTGCCAGCAGGGACCCGGGACGAGGTCAGCCCCAGCATTTT	CASRDPGRGQPQHF
15	many	TRBV6-6	TRBD2	TRBJ2-3	TGTGCCAGCAGGGCTAGCGGGGGGGCCGCTGATACGCAGTATTTT	CASRASGGAADTQYF
13	.	TRBV9	.	TRBJ1-1	TGTGCCAGCAGCGTAGGGTGGAACACTGAAGCTTTCTTT	CASSVGWNTEAFF
13	.	TRBV14	.	TRBJ1-6	TGTGCCAGCAGCGTATCCAGGAATTCACCCCTCCACTTT	CASSVSRNSPLHF
16	once	TRBV6-5	TRBD1	TRBJ1-4	TGTGCCAGCGGCCCCACCTTCCGACAGGGATACGAAAAACTGTTTTTT	CASGPTFRQGYEKLFF
16	many	TRBV6-5	.	TRBJ2-1	TGTGCCAGCAGTTTCGACCGGGATTGGGACTACAATGAGCAGTTCTTC	CASSFDRDWDYNEQFF
13	.	TRBV20-1	.	TRBJ1-5	TGCAGTGCTAGTCGGCGGGGCAATCAGCCCCAGCATTTT	CSASRRGNQPQHF
17	.	TRBV6-2/TRBV6-3	.	TRBJ2-1	TGTGCCAGCAGTTACCCCAGGGAAACTGGGGCCTACAATGAGCAGTTCTTC	CASSYPRETGAYNEQFF
15	many	TRBV9	TRBD2	TRBJ2-7	TGTGCCAGCAGCGTAGCAGCGGGAGGATCCTACGAGCAGTACTTC	CASSVAAGGSYEQYF
14	many	TRBV5-1	.	TRBJ1-2	TGCGCCAGCAGCTTGGCCGCAGGGGACTATGGCTACACCTTC	CASSLAAGDYGYTF
16	.	TRBV7-9	TRBD1	TRBJ1-4	TGTGCCAGCAGCGAGGGGGCAGCGGGGTCGCATGAAAAACTGTTTTTT	CASSEGAAGSHEKLFF
14	many	TRBV6-5	.	TRBJ2-1	TGTGCCAGCGGGGGGTGGGGTGAACGCAATGAGCAGTTCTTC	CASGGWGERNEQFF
20	many	TRBV7-6	TRBD2	TRBJ2-1	TGTGCCAGCAGCTTTAGTAGGGGCATGCGGGCTAGCGGATCCTACAATGAGCAGTTCTTC	CASSFSRGMRASGSYNEQFF
16	.	TRBV11-2	TRBD2	TRBJ2-5	TGTGCCAGCAGTCTTCGGGGGGGGAGAAGACAAGAGACCCAGTACTTC	CASSLRGGRRQETQYF
15	many	TRBV7-9	.	TRBJ2-7	TGTGCCAGCACCCCCATCGCCGGGGTCGGCTACGAGCAGTACTTC	CASTPIAGVGYEQYF
13	many	TRBV11-3	.	TRBJ1-2	TGTGCCAGCAGGGGACACAAAAACTATGGCTACACCTTC	CASRGHKNYGYTF
17	.	TRBV20-1	TRBD1	TRBJ1-5	TGCAGTGCTGTGGTGCTAGGACAGGGAACCCGGAATCAGCCCCAGCACTTT	CSAVVLGQGTRNQPQHF